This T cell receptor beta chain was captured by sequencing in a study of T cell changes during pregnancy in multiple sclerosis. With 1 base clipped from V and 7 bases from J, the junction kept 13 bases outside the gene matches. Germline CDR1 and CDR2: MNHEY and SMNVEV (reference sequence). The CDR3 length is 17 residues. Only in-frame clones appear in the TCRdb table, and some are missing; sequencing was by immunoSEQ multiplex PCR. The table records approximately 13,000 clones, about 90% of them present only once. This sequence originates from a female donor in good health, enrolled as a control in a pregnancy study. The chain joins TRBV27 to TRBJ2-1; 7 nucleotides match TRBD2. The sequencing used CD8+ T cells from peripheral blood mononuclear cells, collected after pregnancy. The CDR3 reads CASSLYSGAGVGNEQFF. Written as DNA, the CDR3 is TGTGCCAGCAGTTTATATTCGGGCGCGGGAGTGGGGAATGAGCAGTTCTTC.